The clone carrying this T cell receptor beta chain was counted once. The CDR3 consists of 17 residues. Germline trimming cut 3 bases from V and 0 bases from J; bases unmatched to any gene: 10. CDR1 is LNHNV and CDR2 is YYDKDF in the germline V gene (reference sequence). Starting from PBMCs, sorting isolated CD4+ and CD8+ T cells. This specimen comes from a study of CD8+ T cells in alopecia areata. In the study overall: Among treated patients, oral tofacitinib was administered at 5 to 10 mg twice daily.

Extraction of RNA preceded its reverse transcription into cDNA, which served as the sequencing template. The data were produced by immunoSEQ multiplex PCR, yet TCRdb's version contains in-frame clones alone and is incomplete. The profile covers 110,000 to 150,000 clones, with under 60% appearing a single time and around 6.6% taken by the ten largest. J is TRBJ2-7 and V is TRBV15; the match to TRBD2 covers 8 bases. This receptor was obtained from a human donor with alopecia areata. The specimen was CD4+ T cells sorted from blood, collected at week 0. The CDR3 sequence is CATSSPHRAGDSYEQYF. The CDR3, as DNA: TGTGCCACCAGCAGTCCTCACAGAGCGGGGGACTCCTACGAGCAGTACTTC.